These T cell receptor beta chains were read from a single sample in a study of identical twins. Each CDR3 protein is one row after TCRdb ran MiXCR on the 5' RACE reads. The table has around 290,000 distinct CDR3 sequences, 7.5% to 9.5% seen once. In addition, the sample was reused for a study of yellow fever vaccine responses in identical twins.

Sequencing was carried out using CD8+ T cells sorted from blood. The receptors shown here come from a young woman in good health. Each CDR3 is given with its conserved first and last residue. A D gene is named only where the DNA matches it firmly. Rows may omit the clone size; those that give it use once, few, many or a size class.

TRBV18,TRBJ1-1,-,once,TGTGCCAGCTCACCACGGTGGAGACACTCAAACACTGAAGCTTTCTTT,CASSPRWRHSNTEAFF
TRBV6-2/TRBV6-3,TRBJ2-1,-,-,TGTGCCAGCAGTTACGGTTGGAGGGGGCTGTGGGAGCAGTTCTTC,CASSYGWRGLWEQFF
TRBV4-3,TRBJ2-2,-,-,TGCGCCAGCAGCCAAGTCCCGGGATCGAACACCGGGGAGCTGTTTTTT,CASSQVPGSNTGELFF
TRBV5-1,TRBJ2-3,TRBD2,few,TGCGCCAGCAGCGTGGGCCGACTAGCGGCAGATACGCAGTATTTT,CASSVGRLAADTQYF
TRBV11-2,TRBJ2-1,-,many,TGTGCCAGCAGCTCCGTAAACTCCCATCGGAACAATGAGCAGTTCTTC,CASSSVNSHRNNEQFF
TRBV29-1,TRBJ1-3,TRBD1,few,TGCAGCGTTGAAAGGACAGGGTTCAGCTCTGGAAACACCATATATTTT,CSVERTGFSSGNTIYF
TRBV25-1,TRBJ2-7,-,many,TGTGCCAGCAGCCCAGGAGTGAAGCAGTACTTC,CASSPGVKQYF
TRBV7-6,TRBJ2-1,TRBD2,-,TGTGCCAGCAGCTCACAGACCGGACTAGGGGTCGATGAGCAGTTCTTC,CASSSQTGLGVDEQFF
TRBV2,TRBJ2-7,-,few,TGTGCCAGCAGTGCCTCGGACTCAACCTACGAGCAGTACTTC,CASSASDSTYEQYF
TRBV7-8,TRBJ2-3,-,-,TGTGCCAGCAGCCCTTCTCTGGGTAACACAGATACGCAGTATTTT,CASSPSLGNTDTQYF
TRBV6-2/TRBV6-3,TRBJ2-1,TRBD2,-,TGTGCCAGCAGTTACCCTCTAGCGGGAGTCTATGAGCAGTTCTTC,CASSYPLAGVYEQFF
TRBV30,TRBJ2-5,-,-,TGTGCCTGGACGACCGGGGTCGCGGAGACCCAGTACTTC,CAWTTGVAETQYF
TRBV7-8,TRBJ2-7,TRBD1,many,TGTGCCAGCAGTCCGTCGGGACAGGGCAATGAGCAGTACTTC,CASSPSGQGNEQYF
TRBV11-2,TRBJ2-3,-,-,TGTGCCAGCAGCTCCTTGGGAGCCACAGATACGCAGTATTTT,CASSSLGATDTQYF